These 32 T cell receptor beta chains came from one sample sequenced in a study of T cells after yellow fever vaccination. TCRdb ran MiXCR on the 5' RACE reads and lists one entry per CDR3 protein. Among 620,000 or so distinct CDR3 sequences listed, about 12% were seen once. This specimen consisted of PBMCs, obtained on the day of the yellow fever booster vaccination. Source of these receptors: a man aged 25-40 years who received the YFV17D yellow fever vaccine.

There are a few counts of this clonotype. J is TRBJ2-3 and V is TRBV27; maybe TRBD2 (6 bases). Germline loops: CDR1 MNHEY, CDR2 SMNVEV (reference sequence). Trimming removed 5 bases from V and 11 bases from J, with 17 bases in between. This CDR3 contains 13 residues. The CDR3 spells CASSPIPRGGQYF. The CDR3, as DNA: TGTGCCAGCAGTCCTATACCCCGGGGAGGGCAGTATTTT.

This rearrangement joins TRBV7-2 to TRBJ2-7, with D possibly being TRBD1 (7 bases). The ends were cut back, 5 bases at V and 6 bases at J, with 14 bases in the middle. Germline loops: CDR1 SGHTA, CDR2 FQGNSA. There are 13 residues in the CDR3. CDR3 coding DNA: TGTGCCAGCAGCGCCAGACAGGGAGGCGAGCAGTACTTC. As protein: CASSARQGGEQYF.

Ten or more counts support this clonotype. V is TRBV7-2 and J is TRBJ1-6; no reliable D call. This CDR3 is built from 11 residues. Germline CDR1 is SGHTA and CDR2 is FQGNSA. Between the trimmed V and J ends, which lost 5 bases and 7 bases, there was a span of 3 bases. This CDR3 is CASSLNSPLHF. The DNA of the CDR3 is TGTGCCAGCAGCCTGAATTCACCCCTCCACTTT.

The CDR3 is CSARDMSSLNQPQHF. CDR3 sequence (DNA): TGCAGTGCTAGAGATATGAGTTCCCTCAATCAGCCCCAGCATTTT. V usage is TRBV20-1 and J usage is TRBJ1-5; no definite D call. The CDR3 is made up of 15 amino acids. Germline CDR1 reads DFQATT; CDR2 reads SNEGSKA (reference sequence). The V end lost 0 bases, the J end lost 3 bases, and 12 bases lay between the germline ends.

The CDR3 reads CASSQAREPGELFF. CDR3 sequence (DNA): TGCGCCAGCAGCCAAGCGAGGGAGCCAGGGGAGCTGTTTTTT. The rearrangement uses TRBV4-3 and TRBJ2-2; possibly TRBD2 for D (5 bases). In germline, CDR1 is LGHNA, CDR2 YSLEER. V lost 1 base and J 8 bases, leaving 11 bases between the germline ends. The CDR3 loop spans 14 amino acids.

A few counts support this clonotype. The chain is built from TRBV28 and TRBJ1-2; D unresolved. Germline CDR1 is MDHEN and CDR2 is SYDVKM. V lost 3 bases to trimming and J lost 4 bases, with 9 bases between them. The CDR3 sequence is 13 residues long. This CDR3 reads CASSLNARYGYTF. The CDR3 DNA reads TGTGCCAGCAGTTTGAACGCTCGCTATGGCTACACCTTC.

The chain is built from TRBV4-3 and TRBJ2-1; 7 bases are a match to TRBD2. V lost 1 base and J lost 0; bases outside the gene matches: 3. The CDR3 has 16 residues. Germline CDR1 and CDR2: LGHNA and YSLEER. This chain's CDR3 is CASSQVRGVSYNEQFF. CDR3 DNA: TGCGCCAGCAGCCAAGTCCGGGGGGTCTCCTACAATGAGCAGTTCTTC.

The V and J genes are TRBV6-1 and TRBJ2-2; D tentatively reads TRBD1 or TRBD2 (5 bases each). The CDR3 contains 13 residues. The V end lost 8 bases, the J end lost 4 bases, and 11 bases lay between the germline ends. The germline gives CDR1 MNHNS, CDR2 SASEGT. CDR3 residues: CASLGGTTGELFF. DNA for the CDR3: TGTGCCAGCCTGGGTGGGACCACCGGGGAGCTGTTTTTT.

This clonotype was recorded a few times. This rearrangement joins TRBV20-1 to TRBJ2-3; 13 bases are a match to TRBD2. The CDR3 loop spans 16 amino acids. V lost 1 base and J lost 2; bases outside the gene matches: 3. The germline V gene encodes CDR1 DFQATT and CDR2 SNEGSKA (reference sequence). The CDR3 DNA reads TGCAGTGCTAGAGTAGGACTAGCGGGAGCCACAGATACGCAGTATTTT. It encodes CSARVGLAGATDTQYF.

This clonotype was observed a handful of times. The genes are TRBV5-1 and TRBJ2-5, with a weak D call TRBD1 (7 bases). Per the germline V gene, CDR1 is SGHRS and CDR2 is YFSETQ. Trimming pared 0 bases from V and 4 bases from J, leaving 13 bases between. The CDR3 spans 15 residues. The CDR3 protein is CASSLGSQGGETQYF. CDR3 DNA: TGCGCCAGCAGCTTGGGGTCCCAGGGGGGAGAGACCCAGTACTTC.

This clonotype was seen many times. The chain couples TRBV6-2 or TRBV6-3 to TRBJ2-5; 8 bases match TRBD2. CDR3 length: 14 amino acids. Germline-derived CDR1 and CDR2 are MNHEY and SVGEGT. Trimming removed 8 bases from V and 2 bases from J; junction bases left unmatched: 7. CDR3 nucleotide sequence: TGTGCCAGCGACCAGGAGCGGGGGCAAGAGACCCAGTACTTC. Protein product: CASDQERGQETQYF.

The chain recombines TRBV7-2 with TRBJ2-3; D is unresolved. V was pared by 1 base and J by 5 bases, with 16 bases between. The CDR3 contains 16 residues. The germline V gene encodes CDR1 SGHTA and CDR2 FQGNSA. CDR3 sequence (DNA): TGTGCCAGCAGCTTAGGGGTCGGAGCCGGCCGAGATACGCAGTATTTT. Its protein product is CASSLGVGAGRDTQYF.

The chain uses TRBV14 and TRBJ2-1; 8 nucleotides match TRBD2. V trimming: 6 bases; J trimming: 4 bases; junction bases outside the gene matches: 8. CDR3 length equals 15 residues. Germline-derived CDR1 and CDR2 are SGHDN and FVKESK. The CDR3 protein is CASRLSGNPYNEQFF. The CDR3 DNA sequence: TGTGCCAGCAGACTTAGCGGGAATCCATACAATGAGCAGTTCTTC. The whole variable domain, remainder taken from reference TRBV14 and TRBJ2-1, is EAGVTQFPSHSVIEKGQTVTLRCDPISGHDNLYWYRRVMGKEIKFLLHFVKESKQDESGMPNNRFLAERTGGTYSTLKVQPAELEDSGVYFCASRLSGNPYNEQFFGPGTRLTVL.

This chain uses TRBV7-8 with TRBJ2-5; TRBD1 matches 7 bases. CDR1 is SGHVS and CDR2 is FQNEAQ in the germline V gene. The CDR3 length is 16 residues. With V trimmed by 3 bases and J by 6 bases, 13 bases remained unmatched. The DNA of the CDR3 is TGTGCCAGCAGCTTTTCAGGGGGATCGGATCGGAAGACCCAGTACTTC. Its protein is CASSFSGGSDRKTQYF.

This clonotype occurred a few times. The rearrangement joins TRBV5-4 to TRBJ2-7, with D tentatively TRBD2 (6 bases). V was pared by 4 bases and J by 4 bases, with 18 bases between. This CDR3 is 15 amino acids long. The germline CDR1 and CDR2 sequences are SGHNT and YYREEE (reference sequence). CDR3 protein: CASSPNPGAEYEQYF. DNA for the CDR3: TGTGCCAGCAGCCCCAATCCGGGAGCGGAATACGAGCAGTACTTC.

The J gene is TRBJ1-1, the V gene TRBV20-1; D is uncertain. Germline V lookup: CDR1 DFQATT, CDR2 SNEGSKA (reference sequence). V shed 5 bases and J shed 6 bases, with 16 bases lying between them. The CDR3 contains 13 residues. CDR3: CSAERSHGSEAFF. Here the CDR3 DNA reads TGCAGTGCTGAGCGCTCACACGGATCTGAAGCTTTCTTT.

Ten or more counts support this clonotype. The chain carries TRBV15 and TRBJ2-7; D not certain. The V gene lost 0 bases and the J gene lost 0 bases, with 9 bases spanning the gap. The CDR3 sequence is 15 residues long. The germline V gene encodes CDR1 LNHNV and CDR2 YYDKDF (reference sequence). The CDR3 sequence: CATSRDRASSYEQYF. The CDR3 bases are TGTGCCACCAGCAGAGATCGGGCGAGCTCCTACGAGCAGTACTTC.

This clonotype showed up just a few times. The chain carries TRBV27 and TRBJ1-5; tentative D call: TRBD1 (6 bases). CDR1 is MNHEY and CDR2 is SMNVEV in the germline V gene (reference sequence). This CDR3 region has 17 residues. V shed 5 bases and J shed 3 bases, with 20 bases lying between them. CDR3 DNA: TGTGCCAGCAGTACCCGGACAGCGGGCGCCCCCAATCAGCCCCAGCATTTT. Encoded protein: CASSTRTAGAPNQPQHF.

The rearrangement joins TRBV3-1 to TRBJ2-1, with no clear D. This CDR3 spans 12 amino acids. CDR1 LGHDT and CDR2 YNNKEL come from the germline V gene (reference sequence). The V gene lost 2 bases and the J gene lost 10 bases, with 9 bases spanning the gap. This CDR3 is CASSQLLEEQFF. CDR3 bases: TGTGCCAGCAGCCAACTCCTTGAGGAGCAGTTCTTC.

This clonotype showed up just a few times. The chain uses TRBV20-1 and TRBJ2-7, with 9 bases lining up with TRBD2. The CDR3 has 16 residues. With V trimmed by 6 bases and J by 5 bases, 17 bases remained unmatched. CDR1 and CDR2 (germline): DFQATT, SNEGSKA (reference sequence). CDR3 residues: CSATPLIAGVVDEQYF. DNA of the CDR3: TGCAGTGCCACGCCACTGATAGCGGGAGTAGTCGACGAGCAGTACTTC.

The chain has TRBV24-1 and TRBJ2-2; 16 nucleotides match TRBD2. With V trimmed by 5 bases and J by 4 bases, 6 bases remained unmatched. This CDR3 has 18 residues. Germline CDR1 KGHDR, CDR2 SFDVKD. As DNA, the CDR3 is TGTGCCACCAGTGCCGGGACTAGCGGGAGGGCCGGCACCGGGGAGCTGTTTTTT. Translated, it gives CATSAGTSGRAGTGELFF.

This chain uses TRBV5-1 with TRBJ2-2; perhaps TRBD2 as D (6 bases). Looked up from germline, CDR1 is SGHRS and CDR2 is YFSETQ. Between the trimmed V and J ends, which lost 7 bases and 8 bases, there was a span of 18 bases. CDR3 length: 14 residues. CDR3 DNA sequence: TGCGCCAGCCAGGATGCTAGCGAGACTGGGGAGCTGTTTTTT. The encoded protein is CASQDASETGELFF.

A remark on this clonotype: The junction does not match germline at one end; this may be a read error. V and J are TRBV12-3 or TRBV12-4 and TRBJ2-1, with D possibly TRBD2 on 6 matching bases. The CDR3 is made up of 15 amino acids. The CDR3 DNA reads as TGTGCCAGCAGTTTAGTCGGGAGTAATGGATATGAGCAGGTCTTC. Protein sequence: CASSLVGSNGYEQVF.

V usage is TRBV6-5 and J usage is TRBJ2-7, with 12 bases aligning to TRBD2. Losses at the gene ends were 1 base for V and 6 bases for J; bases not matched to a gene: 4. This CDR3 is built from 15 residues. Germline assignment: CDR1 MNHEY and CDR2 SVGAGI. This CDR3 reads CASSYFLAGGFEQYF. Written as DNA, the CDR3 is TGTGCCAGCAGTTACTTCCTAGCGGGAGGGTTCGAGCAGTACTTC.

J is TRBJ2-3 and V is TRBV20-1; 15 nucleotides match TRBD2. V lost 1 base and J lost 6; bases outside the gene matches: 5. The CDR3 sequence is 16 residues long. Germline CDR1 DFQATT, CDR2 SNEGSKA (reference sequence). The CDR3 DNA reads as TGCAGTGCTAGAGGGACTAGCGGGAGGGCCGCCGATACGCAGTATTTT. Protein sequence: CSARGTSGRAADTQYF.

V is TRBV5-1 and J is TRBJ2-3; D may be TRBD1 (6 bases). Trimming pared 0 bases from V and 6 bases from J, leaving 11 bases between. Germline CDR1 is SGHRS and CDR2 is YFSETQ. The CDR3 spans 14 residues. In DNA form, the CDR3 reads TGCGCCAGCAGCTTGGACAGGGTTGAGGATACGCAGTATTTT. Its protein is CASSLDRVEDTQYF.

The J gene is TRBJ2-1, the V gene TRBV24-1, with 10 nucleotides matching TRBD1. There are 18 residues in the CDR3. Germline V gene lookup returns CDR1 KGHDR and CDR2 SFDVKD. J lost 7 bases, V lost 9 bases, and 20 bases had no gene match. This chain's CDR3 is CATGSQGLVTGGGNEQFF. CDR3 DNA sequence: TGTGCCACCGGAAGCCAGGGCCTAGTGACAGGGGGCGGGAATGAGCAGTTCTTC.

The chain links TRBV14 to TRBJ2-2; D ambiguous. The V end lost 6 bases, the J end lost 7 bases, and 21 bases lay between the germline ends. Germline V gene sequence: CDR1 SGHDN, CDR2 FVKESK. The CDR3 runs to 16 residues. The CDR3 reads CASRRLSRAGIGELFF. As DNA, the CDR3 is TGTGCCAGCAGGCGATTATCAAGGGCTGGTATCGGGGAGCTGTTTTTT. Full variable domain (rest looked up from reference TRBV14 and TRBJ2-2): EAGVTQFPSHSVIEKGQTVTLRCDPISGHDNLYWYRRVMGKEIKFLLHFVKESKQDESGMPNNRFLAERTGGTYSTLKVQPAELEDSGVYFCASRRLSRAGIGELFFGEGSRLTVL.

This clonotype was seen a handful of times. The chain combines TRBV27 with TRBJ1-6, with 8 bases fitting TRBD1. The CDR3 totals 15 residues. CDR1 and CDR2 (germline): MNHEY, SMNVEV (reference sequence). The trim removed 8 bases at V and 6 bases at J, leaving 9 bases unmatched. The DNA of the CDR3 is TGTGCCAGCGCACGGACAGGGCAGCCTAATTCACCCCTCCACTTT. Amino acids: CASARTGQPNSPLHF.

In this sample, this clonotype turned up many times. CDR3 sequence: CASSLAGDGTQYF. The CDR3 region has the DNA TGTGCCAGCAGCTTAGCAGGGGACGGGACCCAGTACTTC. V is TRBV7-2 and J is TRBJ2-5; D may be TRBD1 or TRBD2 (5 bases each). The CDR3 is made up of 13 amino acids. Per germline, CDR1 SGHTA and CDR2 FQGNSA. The V gene lost 0 bases and the J gene lost 7 bases, with 9 bases spanning the gap.

The rearrangement uses TRBV20-1 and TRBJ2-1; 11 bases align to TRBD2. The length of the CDR3 is 22 residues. The V segment lost 0 bases and the J segment 0 bases; nucleotides outside the gene matches: 19. Germline CDR1 is DFQATT and CDR2 is SNEGSKA (reference sequence). CDR3 protein: CSAREPGLMASGRPSSYNEQFF. The CDR3 region has the DNA TGCAGTGCTAGAGAGCCCGGGCTCATGGCTAGCGGGAGGCCTAGCTCCTACAATGAGCAGTTCTTC.

Concerning this clonotype: Since a much larger clone is just one base distant, this may be a read error. The rearrangement joins TRBV2 to TRBJ2-7; D ambiguous. Trimming took 5 bases from V and 6 from J, leaving 8 bases between them. Germline CDR1 is SNHLY and CDR2 is FYNNEI. The CDR3 consists of 11 residues. CDR3 residues: CASSPLCEQYF. The CDR3 coding sequence is TGTGCCAGCAGTCCTCTCTGCGAGCAGTACTTC.